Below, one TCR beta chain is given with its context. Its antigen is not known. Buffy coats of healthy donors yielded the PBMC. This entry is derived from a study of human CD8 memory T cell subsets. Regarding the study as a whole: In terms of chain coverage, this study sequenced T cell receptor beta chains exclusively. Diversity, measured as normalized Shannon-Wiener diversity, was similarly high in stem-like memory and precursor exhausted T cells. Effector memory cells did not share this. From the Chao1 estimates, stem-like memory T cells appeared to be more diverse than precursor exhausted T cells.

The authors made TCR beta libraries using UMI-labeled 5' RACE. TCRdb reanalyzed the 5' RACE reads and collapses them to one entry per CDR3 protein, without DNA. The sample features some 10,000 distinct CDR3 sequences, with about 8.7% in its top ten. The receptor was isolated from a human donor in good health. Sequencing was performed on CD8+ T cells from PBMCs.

The CDR3 protein is CASSRRPGYNEQFF. The chain carries TRBV12-3 or TRBV12-4 and TRBJ2-1; checking the TCRdb D call of TRBD1 is not possible without DNA. The CDR3 length is 14 residues.